The 15 T cell receptor beta chains below come from one sample, sequenced in a study of shared clonotypes between healthy human individuals (dated by TCRdb to the early 2020s). The library was obtained by the immunoSEQ multiplex PCR assay. The table comes from immuneACCESS by way of TCRdb, which keeps in-frame sequences with V and J called. Part of the clones is missing from these tables; in studies checked, under half for an unresolved V gene and the rest for unknown reasons. A total of approximately 1.4 million clones appear in this sample, 98% of them only once. The ten largest clones add up to roughly 0.45% of the sample. The sequenced sample was naive CD4+ T cells sorted from blood. The intended sense of this specimen's cell subset or site label: CD45RA+ positively selected. The receptors were gathered from a man aged 25-45 years in good health.

The chain combines TRBV5-4 with TRBJ1-1, with D possibly being TRBD1 (5 bases). Germline values: CDR1 SGHNT, CDR2 YYREEE (reference sequence). The CDR3 contains 15 residues. V gave up 1 base and J gave up 3 bases, with 13 bases separating them. The CDR3 here is CASSLIPGPDTEAFF. The CDR3 coding sequence is TGTGCCAGCAGCTTGATCCCAGGGCCCGACACTGAAGCTTTCTTT. Filled out from reference TRBV5-4 and TRBJ1-1, the complete variable domain reads ETGVTQSPTHLIKTRGQQVTLRCSSQSGHNTVSWYQQALGQGPQFIFQYYREEENGRGNFPPRFSGLQFPNYSSELNVNALELDDSALYLCASSLIPGPDTEAFFGQGTRLTVV.

The gene calls are TRBV18 and TRBJ2-7; 7 nucleotides match TRBD2. Per the germline V gene, CDR1 is KGHSH and CDR2 is LQKENI. After removal of 4 bases from V and 0 bases from J, the junction contained 9 bases not matched to a gene. The CDR3 totals 16 residues. The CDR3 reads CASSLKAGPSSYEQYF. In nucleotides, the CDR3 is TGTGCCAGCTCACTCAAAGCGGGACCGAGCTCCTACGAGCAGTACTTC.

The rearrangement joins TRBV6-6 to TRBJ1-2; 8 bases are shared with TRBD1. The CDR3 has 16 amino acids. With 4 bases clipped from V and 7 bases from J, the junction kept 14 bases outside the gene matches. CDR1 is MNHNY, CDR2 SVGAGI, per germline (reference sequence). CDR3 amino acids: CASSSKGQGAPGGYTF. Written as DNA, the CDR3 is TGTGCCAGCAGTTCAAAAGGGCAGGGGGCGCCTGGTGGCTACACCTTC.

V and J are TRBV18 and TRBJ2-3, with 9 bases aligning to TRBD2. This CDR3 region has 17 residues. After removal of 2 bases from V and 2 bases from J, the junction contained 8 bases not matched to a gene. Germline loops: CDR1 KGHSH, CDR2 LQKENI. The CDR3 bases are TGTGCCAGCTCACCAATAACTAGCGGGTTATCCACAGATACGCAGTATTTT. This gives the protein CASSPITSGLSTDTQYF.

The chain has TRBV4-3 and TRBJ1-1, with D perhaps TRBD1 (6 bases). CDR3 length: 15 amino acids. Germline CDR1 LGHNA, CDR2 YSLEER. The germline V and J ends were trimmed by 3 bases and 2 bases, with 13 bases remaining between them. CDR3 loop: CASSQDHRDNTEAFF. Here the CDR3 DNA reads TGCGCCAGCAGCCAGGATCACAGGGATAACACTGAAGCTTTCTTT.

This clone was picked up one time. The sample contains more than one DNA sequence encoding this CDR3. The chain is built from TRBV5-6 and TRBJ2-7; D uncertain. Trimming stripped 2 bases from V and 5 bases from J, with 5 bases between. Germline-derived CDR1 and CDR2 are SGHDT and YYEEEE. The length of the CDR3 is 11 residues. Here the CDR3 reads CASSFSDEQYF. DNA for the CDR3: TGTGCCAGCAGCTTCAGCGACGAGCAGTACTTC. Full variable domain (remainder filled in from reference TRBV5-6 and TRBJ2-7): DAGVTQSPTHLIKTRGQQVTLRCSPKSGHDTVSWYQQALGQGPQFIFQYYEEEERQRGNFPDRFSGHQFPNYSSELNVNALLLGDSALYLCASSFSDEQYFGPGTRLTVT.

On this clone: This sample includes further DNA sequences coding for the same CDR3. This chain joins TRBV2 and TRBJ1-4; D gene ambiguous. Germline lookup yields CDR1 SNHLY and CDR2 FYNNEI. V gave up 2 bases and J gave up 2 bases, with 6 bases separating them. The CDR3 spans 14 residues. The CDR3 loop is CASSERGTNEKLFF. DNA of the CDR3: TGTGCCAGCAGTGAAAGAGGGACTAATGAAAAACTGTTTTTT.

The rearrangement uses TRBV6-1 and TRBJ1-2; D uncertain. This CDR3 is built from 13 residues. Germline values: CDR1 MNHNS, CDR2 SASEGT. Between the trimmed V and J ends, which lost 6 bases and 6 bases, there was a span of 14 bases. The chain's CDR3 is CASRPRTNHGYTF. The CDR3, as DNA: TGTGCCAGCAGGCCCCGGACCAACCATGGCTACACCTTC.

V and J are TRBV19 and TRBJ2-3; D is perhaps TRBD1 or TRBD2 (5 bases each). Germline V CDR1 and CDR2: LNHDA, SQIVND (reference sequence). Trimming pared 7 bases from V and 4 bases from J, leaving 12 bases between. This CDR3 has 13 residues. CDR3 sequence (DNA): TGTGCCAGTAAAATTGGGGGAGCAGATACGCAGTATTTT. Amino acids: CASKIGGADTQYF.

V gene TRBV29-1 combines with J gene TRBJ2-1; D might be TRBD2 (6 bases). Germline CDR1 is SQVTM and CDR2 is ANQGSEA. CDR3 size: 10 residues. Trimming stripped 5 bases from V and 9 bases from J, with 8 bases between. CDR3 loop: CSVLAPEQFF. The CDR3, as DNA: TGCAGCGTTCTAGCGCCTGAGCAGTTCTTC.

This sequence joins TRBV18 and TRBJ2-1; tentatively, D is TRBD2 (7 bases). The CDR3 extends over 16 amino acids. The germline V gene has CDR1 KGHSH and CDR2 LQKENI. V gave up 1 base and J gave up 5 bases, with 15 bases separating them. The CDR3 nucleotides are TGTGCCAGCTCACCACGAGGGGGAGGGCCGGACAATGAGCAGTTCTTC. Translating it yields CASSPRGGGPDNEQFF.

The rearrangement links TRBV15 to TRBJ2-1; unclear D gene. This CDR3 has 17 amino acids. V lost 0 bases to trimming and J lost 8 bases, with 20 bases between them. From germline, CDR1 is LNHNV and CDR2 YYDKDF (reference sequence). CDR3 amino acids: CATSRDERRNSKDEQFF. In DNA, the CDR3 is TGTGCCACCAGCAGAGACGAGAGGAGAAACTCGAAGGATGAGCAGTTCTTC. Full variable domain (remainder filled in from reference TRBV15 and TRBJ2-1): DAMVIQNPRYQVTQFGKPVTLSCSQTLNHNVMYWYQQKSSQAPKLLFHYYDKDFNNEADTPDNFQSRRPNTSFCFLDIRSPGLGDTAMYLCATSRDERRNSKDEQFFGPGTRLTVL.

The chain is built from TRBV5-6 and TRBJ2-7; 8 bases are shared with TRBD2. The CDR3 has 16 residues. CDR1 and CDR2 from the germline V gene are SGHDT and YYEEEE. Trimming removed 0 bases from V and 2 bases from J; junction bases left unmatched: 7. CDR3 sequence (DNA): TGTGCCAGCAGCTTGGGACCCCCGGGAGGGCCCTACGAGCAGTACTTC. It translates to CASSLGPPGGPYEQYF.

The chain couples TRBV7-2 to TRBJ2-7; TRBD2 agrees at 7 bases. The length of the CDR3 is 15 residues. Losses at the gene ends were 2 bases for V and 3 bases for J; bases not matched to a gene: 7. Germline loops: CDR1 SGHTA, CDR2 FQGNSA. The CDR3 protein is CASSLSVAGRYEQYF. The CDR3 DNA is TGTGCCAGCAGCTTATCCGTAGCGGGTCGCTACGAGCAGTACTTC.

The CDR3 DNA reads as TGTGCCAGCTCACCACCCTTACTAGCGGACTACAATGAGCAGTTCTTC. This codes for CASSPPLLADYNEQFF. The chain uses TRBV18 and TRBJ2-1, with TRBD2 matching over 8 bases. The CDR3 consists of 16 residues. Germline CDR1 reads KGHSH; CDR2 reads LQKENI. V shed 0 bases and J 3 bases; nucleotides not matched to a gene: 4.